Below, 25 T cell receptor beta chains from the same sample are listed, as sequenced in a study of CD8+ T cells in alopecia areata. As to treatment: oral pan-JAK inhibitor, 5-10 mg twice daily. Sequencing used cDNA as its template, made by extracting RNA and reverse transcribing it. Profiled with immunoSEQ multiplex PCR; TCRdb holds only in-frame clones, not every one. This table holds some 44,000 clones, roughly 92% found once. Specimen: CD8+ T cells sorted from blood, collected at week 24, from a patient treated with tofacitinib. The receptors come from a human donor with alopecia areata.

This clone was seen more than once but under ten times. The rearrangement uses TRBV9 and TRBJ2-7; TRBD1 matches at 7 bases. Germline CDR1 and CDR2: SGDLS and YYNGEE. V lost 3 bases, J lost 5 bases, and 5 bases stayed unmatched. The CDR3 spans 13 residues. CDR3 in DNA: TGTGCCAGCAGCGATTTAGGGGGCAACGAGCAGTACTTC. Its protein is CASSDLGGNEQYF.

This chain joins TRBV29-1 and TRBJ2-1; no definite D call. The V end lost 1 base, the J end lost 2 bases, and 9 bases lay between the germline ends. Per germline, CDR1 SQVTM and CDR2 ANQGSEA. CDR3 length: 14 amino acids. The CDR3 here is CSVEGGGTYNEQFF. In DNA, the CDR3 is TGCAGCGTTGAAGGGGGTGGCACCTACAATGAGCAGTTCTTC.

The rearrangement links TRBV29-1 to TRBJ2-5, with D tentatively TRBD1 or TRBD2 (5 bases each). Germline V CDR1 and CDR2: SQVTM, ANQGSEA. The length of the CDR3 is 13 residues. V dropped 2 bases and J dropped 2 bases, with 9 bases sitting between them. The CDR3 DNA reads as TGCAGCGTTGAAATGGGGGATCAAGAGACCCAGTACTTC. Its translation: CSVEMGDQETQYF.

The CDR3 DNA reads TGTGCCAGCAGTTCCCCCCAGGGGGGGCACTACGAGCAGTACTTC. Its translation is CASSSPQGGHYEQYF. This chain joins TRBV28 and TRBJ2-7; D possibly uses TRBD1 or TRBD2 (7 bases each). The V gene's germline CDR1 is MDHEN and CDR2 SYDVKM. The CDR3 is 15 residues long. Trimming pared 4 bases from V and 3 bases from J, leaving 16 bases between.

This chain joins TRBV7-9 and TRBJ1-2; no clear D. The germline gives CDR1 SEHNR, CDR2 FQNEAQ (reference sequence). This CDR3 region has 14 residues. V was clipped by 5 bases and J by 2 bases, with 12 bases between them. DNA of the CDR3: TGTGCCAGCAGCCCCTCGACACCGAACTATGGCTACACCTTC. This gives the protein CASSPSTPNYGYTF.

This sequence joins TRBV9 and TRBJ2-3, with D possibly matching TRBD2 (6 bases). Trimming took 1 base from V and 4 from J, leaving 13 bases between them. Germline CDR1 and CDR2: SGDLS and YYNGEE. This CDR3 spans 15 amino acids. CDR3: CASSVNGGAADTQYF. The CDR3 DNA reads as TGTGCCAGCAGCGTAAATGGAGGGGCGGCAGATACGCAGTATTTT.

The sample holds one count of this clone. The chain combines TRBV5-4 with TRBJ2-7; D is ambiguous. Germline V lookup: CDR1 SGHNT, CDR2 YYREEE (reference sequence). V was trimmed by 2 bases and J by 6 bases, leaving 9 bases between them. The CDR3 sequence is 12 residues long. The CDR3 region has the DNA TGTGCCAGCAGCTTCCCCCAGAGCGAGCAGTACTTC. Protein sequence: CASSFPQSEQYF. Variable domain in full (rest from reference TRBV5-4 and TRBJ2-7): ETGVTQSPTHLIKTRGQQVTLRCSSQSGHNTVSWYQQALGQGPQFIFQYYREEENGRGNFPPRFSGLQFPNYSSELNVNALELDDSALYLCASSFPQSEQYFGPGTRLTVT.

This sequence joins TRBV7-6 and TRBJ2-7; TRBD2 agrees at 8 bases. The germline V gene has CDR1 SGHVS and CDR2 FNYEAQ. This CDR3 is 15 amino acids long. Trimming cost V 5 bases and J 2 bases; bases outside gene matches: 8. The CDR3 DNA reads TGTGCCAGCAGCCCCGGGGGGGCGAGCGCCTACGAGCAGTACTTC. It translates to CASSPGGASAYEQYF.

A note on this clone: The junction shows a germline mismatch at one end, possibly a read error. This chain uses TRBV4-1 with TRBJ2-7, with TRBD2 identical over 10 bases. The germline V gene has CDR1 MGHRA and CDR2 YSYEKL. The CDR3 extends over 14 amino acids. CDR3 DNA: TGCGCCAGCAGCCTAGGACTAGCGGACTACGAACAGTACTTC. Amino acids: CASSLGLADYEQYF.

The V and J genes are TRBV29-1 and TRBJ2-7; D remains unclear. There are 13 residues in the CDR3. Trimming took off 2 bases at V and 0 bases at J, with 8 bases between the two ends. The germline CDR1 and CDR2 sequences are SQVTM and ANQGSEA. CDR3 sequence reads: CSVEQESSYEQYF. For the CDR3, the DNA is TGCAGCGTTGAACAGGAGAGCTCCTACGAGCAGTACTTC.

V gene TRBV7-2 combines with J gene TRBJ2-5; D remains unclear. Germline V gene data show CDR1 as SGHTA and CDR2 as FQGNSA. The V and J ends lost 1 base and 2 bases respectively, with 8 bases between them. The CDR3 loop spans 14 amino acids. Written as DNA, the CDR3 is TGTGCCAGCAGCTTAGTGCTAGGGCAAGAGACCCAGTACTTC. Residues: CASSLVLGQETQYF.

The rearrangement uses TRBV27 and TRBJ2-5; D remains unclear. Germline V gene sequence: CDR1 MNHEY, CDR2 SMNVEV (reference sequence). Trimming stripped 2 bases from V and 4 bases from J, with 2 bases between. The CDR3 has 11 residues. This CDR3 is CASSLGETQYF. CDR3 in DNA: TGTGCCAGCAGTTTAGGAGAGACCCAGTACTTC.

V is TRBV29-1 and J is TRBJ2-5, with D possibly matching TRBD2 (5 bases). Trimming took off 7 bases at V and 7 bases at J, with 7 bases between the two ends. The CDR3 is 9 residues long. Germline V lookup: CDR1 SQVTM, CDR2 ANQGSEA. The CDR3 DNA follows: TGCAGCGCCGCGGGGACCCAGTACTTC. This gives the protein CSAAGTQYF.

This clone was seen a single time. The rearrangement joins TRBV27 to TRBJ2-5; D ambiguous. Trimming removed 5 bases at V and 5 bases at J, with 15 bases between. Per germline, CDR1 MNHEY and CDR2 SMNVEV (reference sequence). The CDR3 has 14 amino acids. The CDR3 here is CASSKTVDRETQYF. The CDR3 region has the DNA TGTGCCAGCAGTAAGACCGTTGATCGGGAGACCCAGTACTTC.

V is TRBV29-1 and J is TRBJ2-7; 7 bases align to TRBD1. This CDR3 spans 15 amino acids. In germline, CDR1 is SQVTM, CDR2 ANQGSEA. V trimming: 0 bases; J trimming: 0 bases; junction bases outside the gene matches: 5. The CDR3 DNA follows: TGCAGCGTTGAAGACCCGGACAGGAGCTCCTACGAGCAGTACTTC. Encoded protein: CSVEDPDRSSYEQYF.

A single count supports this clone. The J gene is TRBJ1-4, the V gene TRBV2; tentatively, D is TRBD1 (5 bases). Trimming cost V 1 base and J 10 bases, with 16 bases left between them. This CDR3 spans 15 amino acids. Germline assignment: CDR1 SNHLY and CDR2 FYNNEI. The CDR3 here is CASSEGWGDQGKLFF. CDR3 DNA: TGTGCCAGCAGTGAAGGTTGGGGGGATCAAGGAAAACTGTTTTTT.

The J gene is TRBJ2-7, the V gene TRBV6-5; D remains ambiguous. CDR1 MNHEY and CDR2 SVGAGI come from the germline V gene. V lost 3 bases, J lost 0 bases, and 6 bases lay in between. The CDR3 runs 13 residues. The CDR3 nucleotides are TGTGCCAGCAGTTATGCCTCCTCCTACGAGCAGTACTTC. It codes for CASSYASSYEQYF.

The CDR3 spells CASRLGQTNYGYTF. Written as DNA, the CDR3 is TGTGCCAGCAGATTGGGACAAACCAACTATGGCTACACCTTC. The chain has TRBV28 and TRBJ1-2; TRBD1 is a possible D gene (6 bases). The CDR3 loop spans 14 amino acids. The ends were cut back, 6 bases at V and 2 bases at J, with 13 bases in the middle. Per germline, CDR1 MDHEN and CDR2 SYDVKM.

The chain combines TRBV6-6 with TRBJ2-1, with D possibly TRBD1 on 6 matching bases. Trimming left V 8 bases short and J 9 bases short, with 17 bases between. The CDR3 is 13 amino acids. Germline values: CDR1 MNHNY, CDR2 SVGAGI (reference sequence). CDR3 in DNA: TGTGCCAGCGGTTGGAACACAGGGTCTGAGCAGTTCTTC. Protein product: CASGWNTGSEQFF.

The chain has TRBV7-9 and TRBJ2-1; D might be TRBD1 (7 bases). Germline V gives CDR1 SEHNR, CDR2 FQNEAQ (reference sequence). V lost 3 bases and J 14 bases, leaving 17 bases between the germline ends. This CDR3 has 13 amino acids. The CDR3 reads CASSFETRGLEFF. For the CDR3, the DNA is TGTGCCAGCAGCTTCGAGACTAGGGGGCTCGAGTTCTTC.

J is TRBJ2-1 and V is TRBV25-1, with D unresolved. The ends were cut back, 1 base at V and 5 bases at J, with 3 bases in the middle. CDR3 length: 12 residues. The V gene's germline CDR1 is MGHDK and CDR2 SYGVNS. The DNA for the CDR3 is TGTGCCAGCAGTGAATGGCACAATGAGCAGTTCTTC. Its translation is CASSEWHNEQFF.

This clone was found a few times. The chain uses TRBV7-9 and TRBJ2-1, with 8 bases identical to TRBD1. The length of the CDR3 is 14 residues. Germline V gives CDR1 SEHNR, CDR2 FQNEAQ (reference sequence). V lost 4 bases and J lost 6; bases outside the gene matches: 5. The CDR3: CASSSDRVSNEQFF. DNA of the CDR3: TGTGCCAGCAGCTCGGACAGGGTATCCAATGAGCAGTTCTTC.

The chain couples TRBV5-8 to TRBJ2-1; 10 positions match TRBD2. This CDR3 spans 16 amino acids. The trim removed 0 bases at V and 4 bases at J, leaving 4 bases unmatched. Germline V gene sequence: CDR1 SGHTS, CDR2 YDEGEE. The CDR3 region is CASSLGSGGAYNEQFF. The DNA of the CDR3 is TGTGCCAGCAGCTTGGGCAGCGGGGGGGCTTACAATGAGCAGTTCTTC.

The genes are TRBV29-1 and TRBJ2-7, with D perhaps matching TRBD2 (6 bases). Germline V gene sequence: CDR1 SQVTM, CDR2 ANQGSEA. The V gene lost 2 bases and the J gene lost 4 bases, with 9 bases spanning the gap. This CDR3 contains 12 residues. CDR3 sequence: CSVETRGYEQYF. DNA for the CDR3: TGCAGCGTTGAAACACGGGGGTACGAGCAGTACTTC.

This clone has a single count. The chain employs TRBV5-6 and TRBJ2-1; 10 positions agree with TRBD1. V gave up 4 bases and J gave up 7 bases; unmatched junction bases: 5. The CDR3 is 14 residues long. Germline V gene sequence: CDR1 SGHDT, CDR2 YYEEEE. The CDR3 DNA reads as TGTGCCAGCAGCCCGGGACAGGGGTGGAATGAGCAGTTCTTC. Translating gives CASSPGQGWNEQFF.